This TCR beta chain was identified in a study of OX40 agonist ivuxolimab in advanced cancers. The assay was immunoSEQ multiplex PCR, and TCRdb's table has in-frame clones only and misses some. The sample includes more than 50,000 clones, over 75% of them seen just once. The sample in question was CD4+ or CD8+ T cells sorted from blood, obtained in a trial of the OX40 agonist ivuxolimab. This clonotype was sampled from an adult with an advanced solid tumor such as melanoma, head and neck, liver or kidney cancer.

The DNA of the CDR3 is TGCGCCAGCAGCTTCGGGGGTAGGTGGGATACGCAGTATTTT. As protein: CASSFGGRWDTQYF. The V and J genes are TRBV5-1 and TRBJ2-3, with a weak D call TRBD2 (6 bases). Between the trimmed V and J ends, which lost 2 bases and 6 bases, there was a span of 13 bases. The CDR3 is 14 residues long. From germline, CDR1 is SGHRS and CDR2 YFSETQ.